This T cell receptor beta chain comes out of a study of blood T cell repertoires in COVID-19. On the study more broadly: The United States, Italy and Spain supplied acute and convalescent COVID-19 samples.

V lost 6 bases, J lost 4 bases, and 19 bases lay in between. Germline CDR1 reads SGHAT; CDR2 reads FQDESV (reference sequence). This CDR3 has 16 amino acids. In the original processing: The assay estimated nucleated cells by amplifying reference gene primers. The data were produced by immunoSEQ multiplex PCR, yet TCRdb's version contains in-frame clones alone and is incomplete. V and J calls and clone size are given by that table; D and trimming were obtained from the DNA. The repertoire consists of more than 150,000 clones, with roughly 79% occurring once and the leading ten covering less than 15%. The clonotype was recovered from an elderly woman with COVID-19, enrolled during active disease. What was sequenced was peripheral blood. This rearrangement joins TRBV11-1 to TRBJ1-3; D possibly corresponds to TRBD1 (6 bases). CDR3 in DNA: TGTGCCAGCAGAGCCCCTCCGGGACACCTAGGAAACACCATATATTTT. Protein product: CASRAPPGHLGNTIYF.